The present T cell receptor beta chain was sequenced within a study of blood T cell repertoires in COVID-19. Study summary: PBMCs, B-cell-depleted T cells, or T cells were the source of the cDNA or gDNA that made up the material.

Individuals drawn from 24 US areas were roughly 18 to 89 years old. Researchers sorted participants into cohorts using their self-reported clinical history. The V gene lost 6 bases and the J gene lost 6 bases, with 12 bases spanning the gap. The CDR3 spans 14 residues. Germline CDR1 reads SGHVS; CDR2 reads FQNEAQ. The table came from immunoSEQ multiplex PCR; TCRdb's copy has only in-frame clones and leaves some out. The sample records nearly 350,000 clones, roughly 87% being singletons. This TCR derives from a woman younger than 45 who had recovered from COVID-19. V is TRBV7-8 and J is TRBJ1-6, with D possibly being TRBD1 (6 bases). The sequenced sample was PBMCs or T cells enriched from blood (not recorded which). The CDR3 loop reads CASRPGTSNSPLHF. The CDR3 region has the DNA TGTGCCAGCAGGCCCGGGACAAGTAATTCACCCCTCCACTTT.